Shown below are 22 T cell receptor beta chains from a single sample sequenced in a study of shared clonotypes between healthy human individuals. Sequencing used immunoSEQ multiplex PCR; TCRdb keeps in-frame clones, though not all of them. The table records about 450,000 clones, roughly 83% of them present only once. The sample was PBMCs. The receptors here all came from a middle-aged woman in good health. Some clones in this sample may be carry-over from other donors' samples.

This chain uses TRBV5-1 with TRBJ2-5, with 11 bases aligning to TRBD2. The CDR3 loop spans 18 amino acids. The trim removed 0 bases at V and 5 bases at J, leaving 12 bases unmatched. The germline gives CDR1 SGHRS, CDR2 YFSETQ. The CDR3 DNA sequence: TGCGCCAGCAGCTTGGCCGGGACTAGCGGAATTACCCATGAGACCCAGTACTTC. Its translation is CASSLAGTSGITHETQYF.

The chain uses TRBV19 and TRBJ2-2; 10 bases are shared with TRBD2. J was trimmed by 6 bases and V by 5 bases; bases with no gene match: 9. Germline V lookup: CDR1 LNHDA, CDR2 SQIVND (reference sequence). This CDR3 has 16 residues. CDR3 protein: CASSSLAGGLSGELFF. The CDR3 DNA reads TGTGCCAGTAGTTCTTTAGCGGGAGGATTATCCGGGGAGCTGTTTTTT. Combining the CDR3 with reference TRBV19 and TRBJ2-2 gives the whole variable domain DGGITQSPKYLFRKEGQNVTLSCEQNLNHDAMYWYRQDPGQGLRLIYYSQIVNDFQKGDIAEGYSVSREKKESFPLTVTSAQKNPTAFYLCASSSLAGGLSGELFFGEGSRLTVL.

The chain couples TRBV2 to TRBJ2-7; TRBD2 matches at 8 bases. Germline V gene sequence: CDR1 SNHLY, CDR2 FYNNEI. The CDR3 loop spans 14 amino acids. With V trimmed by 11 bases and J by 6 bases, 15 bases remained unmatched. The CDR3 loop is CAGNLRAGGSEQYF. CDR3 coding DNA: TGTGCCGGAAACCTACGGGCGGGAGGAAGCGAGCAGTACTTC.

The chain carries TRBV2 and TRBJ2-3; TRBD1 might be the D (6 bases). The length of the CDR3 is 15 residues. V lost 6 bases to trimming and J lost 1 base, with 14 bases between them. In germline, CDR1 is SNHLY, CDR2 FYNNEI. CDR3: CASSTPGVGTDTQYF. The CDR3 DNA reads TGTGCCAGCAGCACACCAGGGGTCGGCACAGATACGCAGTATTTT.

The CDR3 DNA reads TGCGCCAGCAGCCAAGTCCCAGGGGACTCACCCCTCCACTTT. Translating it yields CASSQVPGDSPLHF. The chain employs TRBV4-1 and TRBJ1-6; maybe TRBD1 (6 bases). CDR3 size: 14 residues. Trimming removed 1 base from V and 10 bases from J, with 11 bases in between. Per the germline V gene, CDR1 is MGHRA and CDR2 is YSYEKL.

J is TRBJ2-7 and V is TRBV6-5; the match to TRBD2 covers 8 bases. Trimming removed 4 bases from V and 5 bases from J; junction bases left unmatched: 10. The CDR3 loop spans 15 amino acids. In germline, CDR1 is MNHEY, CDR2 SVGAGI. The CDR3 sequence is CASSSLSGSLHEQYF. As DNA, the CDR3 is TGTGCCAGCAGTTCTTTGAGCGGGAGTCTCCACGAGCAGTACTTC.

This clone was seen a single time. The chain combines TRBV7-3 with TRBJ1-5, with 9 bases aligning to TRBD1. The CDR3 runs to 15 residues. Germline CDR1 reads SGHTA; CDR2 reads FQGTGA. V lost 4 bases to trimming and J lost 5 bases; unmatched junction nucleotides: 6. The CDR3 spells CASSSAGQGDQPQHF. The CDR3 DNA is TGTGCCAGCAGCTCCGCGGGACAGGGTGATCAGCCCCAGCATTTT.

The chain recombines TRBV18 with TRBJ2-7; tentative D call: TRBD1 (5 bases). The CDR3 is made up of 13 amino acids. Germline assignment: CDR1 KGHSH and CDR2 LQKENI. Trimming took off 2 bases at V and 6 bases at J, with 11 bases between the two ends. CDR3 bases: TGTGCCAGCTCACCAGGTCAGGGAAGCGAGCAGTACTTC. Its translation: CASSPGQGSEQYF.

The chain uses TRBV7-6 and TRBJ2-3, with TRBD2 matching 11 bases. This CDR3 has 17 amino acids. From germline, CDR1 is SGHVS and CDR2 FNYEAQ. With V trimmed by 5 bases and J by 0 bases, 7 bases remained unmatched. CDR3 loop: CASSPSTSGVSTDTQYF. The CDR3 DNA sequence: TGTGCCAGCAGCCCATCGACTAGCGGGGTTAGCACAGATACGCAGTATTTT.

This chain uses TRBV7-9 with TRBJ1-2, with D possibly being TRBD1 (5 bases). CDR3 size: 15 residues. Germline lookup yields CDR1 SEHNR and CDR2 FQNEAQ (reference sequence). Trimming removed 5 bases from V and 2 bases from J, with 15 bases in between. CDR3 sequence: CASSNRDPGNYGYTF. The CDR3 nucleotides are TGTGCCAGCAGCAACCGGGACCCGGGGAACTATGGCTACACCTTC.

This chain links TRBV5-1 with TRBJ2-7, with 9 bases lining up with TRBD2. Germline assignment: CDR1 SGHRS and CDR2 YFSETQ. This CDR3 contains 14 residues. The junction had 3 bases not matched to a gene; V was cut back by 3 bases and J by 2 bases. The CDR3: CASSWGTSPYEQYF. CDR3 in DNA: TGCGCCAGCAGCTGGGGGACTAGCCCCTACGAGCAGTACTTC.

This clone was detected ten times or more. This sequence joins TRBV5-4 and TRBJ2-7, with 14 bases aligning to TRBD2. V shed 2 bases and J 3 bases; nucleotides not matched to a gene: 1. Germline V lookup: CDR1 SGHNT, CDR2 YYREEE (reference sequence). This CDR3 comprises 15 residues. CDR3 in amino acids: CASSFGTSGSYEQYF. The DNA for the CDR3 is TGTGCCAGCAGCTTTGGGACTAGCGGGAGCTACGAGCAGTACTTC. Drawing the rest from reference TRBV5-4 and TRBJ2-7, the complete variable domain is ETGVTQSPTHLIKTRGQQVTLRCSSQSGHNTVSWYQQALGQGPQFIFQYYREEENGRGNFPPRFSGLQFPNYSSELNVNALELDDSALYLCASSFGTSGSYEQYFGPGTRLTVT.

This clone has a handful of counts. The sample has other DNA sequences that encode this CDR3 too. The J gene is TRBJ1-6, the V gene TRBV30, with a possible D match to TRBD1 (5 bases). The length of the CDR3 is 13 residues. V was cut by 1 base and J by 7 bases, with 8 bases left in between. The V gene's germline CDR1 is GTSNPN and CDR2 SVGIG (reference sequence). The CDR3 sequence: CAWSGRGNSPLHF. Here the CDR3 DNA reads TGTGCCTGGAGTGGGAGGGGCAATTCACCCCTCCACTTT. Drawing the rest from reference TRBV30 and TRBJ1-6, the complete variable domain is SQTIHQWPATLVQPVGSPLSLECTVEGTSNPNLYWYRQAAGRGLQLLFYSVGIGQISSEVPQNLSASRPQDRQFILSSKKLLLSDSGFYLCAWSGRGNSPLHFGNGTRLTVT.

This clone was counted a single time. The chain combines TRBV5-1 with TRBJ2-7, with a weak D call TRBD2 (5 bases). The germline CDR1 and CDR2 sequences are SGHRS and YFSETQ. V shed 0 bases and J shed 3 bases, with 10 bases lying between them. The CDR3 totals 14 residues. CDR3 in amino acids: CASSLDAAGYEQYF. CDR3 coding DNA: TGCGCCAGCAGCTTGGACGCCGCGGGCTACGAGCAGTACTTC.

The sample holds one count of this clone. The sample contains more than one DNA sequence encoding this CDR3. The chain combines TRBV15 with TRBJ1-5; D is undetermined. The CDR3 has 12 residues. V was pared by 3 bases and J by 3 bases, with 3 bases between. Germline CDR1 reads LNHNV; CDR2 reads YYDKDF (reference sequence). CDR3 amino acids: CATSRVNQPQHF. The CDR3 DNA reads as TGTGCCACCAGCAGGGTCAATCAGCCCCAGCATTTT.

V gene TRBV2 combines with J gene TRBJ1-1; 7 bases align to TRBD1. Trimming removed 7 bases from V and 10 bases from J; junction bases left unmatched: 12. There are 13 residues in the CDR3. The germline gives CDR1 SNHLY, CDR2 FYNNEI. The CDR3 region is CASNWDSLGGAFF. The CDR3 DNA follows: TGTGCCAGCAACTGGGACAGCTTAGGGGGAGCTTTCTTT. Filled out from reference TRBV2 and TRBJ1-1, the complete variable domain reads EPEVTQTPSHQVTQMGQEVILRCVPISNHLYFYWYRQILGQKVEFLVSFYNNEISEKSEIFDDQFSVERPDGSNFTLKIRSTKLEDSAMYFCASNWDSLGGAFFGQGTRLTVV.

The J gene is TRBJ1-2, the V gene TRBV28; 8 nucleotides match TRBD1. V lost 5 bases, J lost 7 bases, and 12 bases stayed unmatched. CDR3 size: 15 residues. Germline CDR1 and CDR2: MDHEN and SYDVKM. The CDR3 DNA reads as TGTGCCAGCAGTCCCGACCCCCAGGGGGCAATTGGCTACACCTTC. Its protein product is CASSPDPQGAIGYTF.

CDR3 coding DNA: TGTGCCAGCAGCCCTCGCAGGGCTGACACCGGGGAGCTGTTTTTT. Translation gives CASSPRRADTGELFF. J is TRBJ2-2 and V is TRBV9, with D tentatively TRBD1 (5 bases). Germline V gene lookup returns CDR1 SGDLS and CDR2 YYNGEE. V shed 4 bases and J shed 3 bases, with 13 bases lying between them. The CDR3 extends over 15 amino acids.

This chain links TRBV11-2 with TRBJ2-7; D perhaps matches TRBD1 (6 bases). The CDR3 spans 16 residues. V lost 5 bases and J lost 3, with 20 bases in between. Germline CDR1 reads SGHAT; CDR2 reads FQNNGV. CDR3 loop: CASSLYRDRLHYEQYF. The CDR3 DNA is TGTGCCAGCAGCCTATATCGCGACAGGCTTCACTACGAGCAGTACTTC.

This chain uses TRBV19 with TRBJ2-3; 9 bases fit TRBD2. With 5 bases clipped from V and 4 bases from J, the junction kept 4 bases outside the gene matches. Germline CDR1 is LNHDA and CDR2 is SQIVND (reference sequence). The CDR3 has 14 amino acids. DNA of the CDR3: TGTGCCAGTAGTGCGGGAGGGCGGTCAGATACGCAGTATTTT. Translation gives CASSAGGRSDTQYF.

CDR3 loop: CASSGRRGETQYF. CDR3 in DNA: TGTGCCAGCAGTGGGAGGAGGGGTGAGACCCAGTACTTC. The chain uses TRBV2 and TRBJ2-5, with TRBD2 as a possible D gene (6 bases). The germline V and J ends were trimmed by 4 bases and 5 bases, with 11 bases remaining between them. CDR1 and CDR2 (germline): SNHLY, FYNNEI. The CDR3 has 13 amino acids.

This sequence joins TRBV7-8 and TRBJ2-3; D is ambiguous. Germline CDR1 is SGHVS and CDR2 is FQNEAQ. Trimming shortened V by 5 bases and J by 4 bases, and 19 bases separated the two germline ends. The CDR3 is 16 residues long. The CDR3 loop is CASSRSRSFRSDTQYF. CDR3 in DNA: TGTGCCAGCAGCCGAAGTAGGAGCTTTCGGTCAGATACGCAGTATTTT.